Given below is one T cell receptor (beta chain) in context. The antigen is undetermined. TCRdb's copy holds only in-frame clones and misses some; the assay was immunoSEQ multiplex PCR. This table holds approximately 340,000 clones, around 70% found once. This entry is derived from a study of shared clonotypes between healthy human individuals. The donor population consisted of healthy HIV-negative adults with no recent acute infections or vaccinations. Regarding the study as a whole: Sorted-subset sequencing was shown by rarefaction to be incomplete despite large depth. The researchers took only blood, and tissue repertoires probably look different.

Sequencing used memory CD4+ T cells sorted from blood. Subset given: CD45RA-negative fraction. The sequence came from a man aged 30 to 45 in good health.

CDR3 loop: CASSLGPLTEAFF. In DNA form, the CDR3 reads TGTGCCAGCAGCTTAGGTCCCCTCACTGAAGCTTTCTTT. This sequence joins TRBV11-3 and TRBJ1-1; D ambiguous. This CDR3 region has 13 residues. Trimming took 1 base from V and 4 from J, leaving 7 bases between them. Germline CDR1 is SGHNT and CDR2 is YENEEA.